Listed here are 14 T cell receptor beta chains from one sample, sequenced in a study of T-cell memory formation after mild COVID-19 (dated by TCRdb to about 2021). Library prep was done by 5' RACE. TCRdb names Illumina NovaSeq 6000 as the instrument used. The raw public data were reprocessed by TCRdb itself: fastp quality trimming at Q25, MiXCR clonotype calling, in-frame beta chains only. Duplicate CDR3 protein sequences are folded into a single record with the most common DNA and genes. The sample profile shows 350,000 to 400,000 distinct CDR3 sequences; roughly 14% of them were found once. The leading ten clones occupy around a fifth of the sample. Sequencing was carried out using PBMCs or a T cell subset sorted from them (not recorded which). The receptors derive from a man younger than 30 who had mild COVID-19 (a few samples of this study predate the infection). The sample titles of this study are shuffled in the database, so cell type and time point are left out; the donor was told from shared clones.

This clonotype turned up a few times. V gene TRBV6-5 combines with J gene TRBJ2-2, with 7 bases fitting TRBD1. Germline V gene data show CDR1 as MNHEY and CDR2 as SVGAGI. The V gene end was trimmed by 6 bases and the J gene end by 12 bases; junction bases not matched to a gene: 7. The CDR3 has 12 residues. The CDR3 loop is CASSQGQAQLFF. The CDR3 DNA follows: TGTGCCAGCAGCCAAGGACAGGCCCAGCTGTTTTTT.

In this sample, this clonotype turned up a few times. The CDR3 DNA sequence: TGTGCCAGCAGCTCCCCCTCCGGGACTAGCGGGGGTAGCTCCTACAATGAGCAGTTCTTC. This encodes CASSSPSGTSGGSSYNEQFF. The chain has TRBV7-9 and TRBJ2-1, with 14 positions matching TRBD2. Trimming took 4 bases from V and 0 from J; bases not matched to a gene: 11. Germline values: CDR1 SEHNR, CDR2 FQNEAQ (reference sequence). The CDR3 runs to 20 residues.

In this sample, this clonotype turned up many times. V and J are TRBV12-3 or TRBV12-4 and TRBJ1-2, with 7 nucleotides matching TRBD1. The CDR3 contains 13 residues. V lost 8 bases to trimming and J lost 0 bases; unmatched junction nucleotides: 3. This CDR3 reads CASGDSTNYGYTF. CDR3 nucleotides: TGTGCCAGCGGGGACAGTACTAACTATGGCTACACCTTC.

This clonotype turned up a few times. The V and J genes are TRBV4-3 and TRBJ2-7; 8 nucleotides match TRBD2. The CDR3 spans 15 residues. V lost 3 bases, J lost 4 bases, and 8 bases stayed unmatched. CDR1 and CDR2 from the germline V gene are LGHNA and YSLEER. The CDR3 DNA reads TGCGCCAGCAGCCAGCTTAGCGGGACTAGGTACGAGCAGTACTTC. It encodes CASSQLSGTRYEQYF.

The V gene is TRBV15, the J gene TRBJ2-2; D not certain. Germline V gene lookup returns CDR1 LNHNV and CDR2 YYDKDF (reference sequence). The length of the CDR3 is 15 residues. The V and J ends lost 0 bases and 0 bases respectively, with 5 bases between them. CDR3 bases: TGTGCCACCAGCAGAGACTCCGCGAACACCGGGGAGCTGTTTTTT. Amino acids: CATSRDSANTGELFF.

The chain employs TRBV7-9 and TRBJ2-6, with unresolved D. V lost 1 base to trimming and J lost 3 bases, with 7 bases between them. CDR1 and CDR2 (germline): SEHNR, FQNEAQ (reference sequence). The CDR3 runs to 15 residues. DNA for the CDR3: TGTGCCAGCAGCTTAGAGGGTTATGGGGCCAACGTCCTGACTTTC. This translates into CASSLEGYGANVLTF. Full variable domain (missing parts from reference TRBV7-9 and TRBJ2-6): DTGVSQNPRHKITKRGQNVTFRCDPISEHNRLYWYRQTLGQGPEFLTYFQNEAQLEKSRLLSDRFSAERPKGSFSTLEIQRTEQGDSAMYLCASSLEGYGANVLTFGAGSRLTVL.

The chain joins TRBV7-2 to TRBJ2-1; TRBD1 or TRBD2 may be the D gene (5 bases each). The CDR3 spans 13 residues. The germline V gene encodes CDR1 SGHTA and CDR2 FQGNSA. The V end was cut by 5 bases, the J end by 3 bases, with 8 bases between. The CDR3 DNA reads TGTGCCAGCAGCGAGGGGAACTACAATGAGCAGTTCTTC. Its protein product is CASSEGNYNEQFF.

This clonotype was observed a few times. This sequence joins TRBV18 and TRBJ2-7; D is unclear. The germline CDR1 and CDR2 sequences are KGHSH and LQKENI. Trimming took off 2 bases at V and 5 bases at J, with 7 bases between the two ends. The CDR3 totals 12 residues. In nucleotides, the CDR3 is TGTGCCAGCTCACCAGGCGGCGACGAGCAGTACGTC. As protein: CASSPGGDEQYV.

In this sample, this clonotype turned up a few times. The V and J genes are TRBV7-2 and TRBJ1-4; 10 nucleotides align to TRBD1. The CDR3 sequence is 15 residues long. With V trimmed by 7 bases and J by 7 bases, 9 bases remained unmatched. Germline V gene data show CDR1 as SGHTA and CDR2 as FQGNSA. CDR3 DNA sequence: TGTGCCAGCACCCCAAGACAGGGGGCAGTTGAAAAACTGTTTTTT. It specifies CASTPRQGAVEKLFF. Combining the CDR3 with reference TRBV7-2 and TRBJ1-4 gives the whole variable domain GAGVSQSPSNKVTEKGKDVELRCDPISGHTALYWYRQSLGQGLEFLIYFQGNSAPDKSGLPSDRFSAERTGGSVSTLTIQRTQQEDSAVYLCASTPRQGAVEKLFFGSGTQLSVL.

The chain employs TRBV11-2 and TRBJ1-4; weak D call: TRBD1 (6 bases). Deletions cut 4 bases from V and 13 bases from J, with 13 bases between. This CDR3 contains 12 residues. In germline, CDR1 is SGHAT, CDR2 FQNNGV. The CDR3 loop reads CASSSFGQLLFF. The CDR3 DNA follows: TGTGCCAGCAGCTCCTTTGGACAGTTACTGTTTTTT.

This clonotype was seen a few times. The CDR3 nucleotides read TGCGCCAGCAGCTCCCGGGTCTTCGGAGACTATGGCTACACCTTC. Translating it yields CASSSRVFGDYGYTF. The chain is built from TRBV5-1 and TRBJ1-2; D not resolved. V lost 3 bases and J lost 3, with 15 bases in between. The CDR3 contains 15 residues. Germline V gene sequence: CDR1 SGHRS, CDR2 YFSETQ.

The CDR3 region is CASSPGGTTRQLYEQYF. The CDR3 coding sequence is TGTGCCAGCAGTCCGGGGGGGACAACCAGGCAGCTCTACGAGCAGTACTTC. The chain carries TRBV12-3 or TRBV12-4 and TRBJ2-7; 8 bases are a match to TRBD2. After removal of 5 bases from V and 3 bases from J, the junction contained 15 bases not matched to a gene. This CDR3 comprises 17 residues.

This clonotype turned up a few times. The chain links TRBV7-3 to TRBJ2-3; D uncertain. This CDR3 has 14 residues. Germline-derived CDR1 and CDR2 are SGHTA and FQGTGA. Trimming removed 0 bases from V and 6 bases from J, with 10 bases in between. CDR3 sequence: CASSLTPRMDTQYF. CDR3 nucleotide sequence: TGTGCCAGCAGCTTAACCCCCCGGATGGATACGCAGTATTTT.

This clonotype was counted between two and nine times. V is TRBV9 and J is TRBJ2-2, with D unresolved. The germline V and J ends were trimmed by 6 bases and 6 bases, with 15 bases remaining between them. Germline V gene sequence: CDR1 SGDLS, CDR2 YYNGEE. The CDR3 has 14 amino acids. The CDR3 nucleotides are TGTGCCAGCACCCCGCCCCGTGGGGCCGGGGAGCTGTTTTTT. It translates to CASTPPRGAGELFF.